This passage covers 19 T cell receptor beta chains from one sample sequenced in a study of PD-L1 blockade in urothelial cancer. This sample's time point: pretreatment peripheral blood. Data came from immunoSEQ multiplex PCR; TCRdb stores just in-frame clones and leaves some out. The repertoire includes fewer than 45,000 clones, 70% to 90% of them detected once, and about 25% sits in the top ten. The specimen was PBMCs, collected around atezolizumab (anti-PD-L1) treatment. Receptors were obtained from a donor at least 40 years old with urothelial cancer.

V usage is TRBV10-2 and J usage is TRBJ2-6; D may be TRBD2 (6 bases). The CDR3 spans 16 residues. V lost 4 bases to trimming and J lost 4 bases, with 14 bases between them. Per germline, CDR1 WSHSY and CDR2 SAAADI. The CDR3 here is CASSARESGGANVLTF. CDR3 DNA sequence: TGCGCCAGCAGTGCCCGGGAGTCTGGGGGGGCCAACGTCCTGACTTTC.

CDR3 nucleotides: TGTGCCAGCAGGGGGACTAGCGGGAGGGCTGGGCAGTTCTTC. Protein: CASRGTSGRAGQFF. This chain connects TRBV2 to TRBJ2-1, with TRBD2 identical over 16 bases. This CDR3 is 14 amino acids long. CDR1 is SNHLY, CDR2 FYNNEI, per germline. After removal of 6 bases from V and 12 bases from J, the junction contained 5 bases not matched to a gene.

This chain uses TRBV5-6 with TRBJ2-2; 10 nucleotides align to TRBD1. Germline lookup yields CDR1 SGHDT and CDR2 YYEEEE. There are 16 residues in the CDR3. Trimming took 0 bases from V and 8 from J; bases not matched to a gene: 7. CDR3 region: CASSLGTGGNAGELFF. The CDR3 DNA is TGTGCCAGCAGCTTGGGGACAGGGGGAAACGCAGGGGAGCTGTTTTTT.

J is TRBJ2-5 and V is TRBV11-2; 9 nucleotides line up with TRBD1. Looked up from germline, CDR1 is SGHAT and CDR2 is FQNNGV. The CDR3 is 15 residues long. V was pared by 6 bases and J by 5 bases, with 10 bases of the junction left unmatched. This CDR3 is CASSPGQGLLETQYF. The CDR3 region has the DNA TGTGCCAGCAGTCCGGGACAGGGTCTACTTGAGACCCAGTACTTC.

This clone was seen just once. V is TRBV7-2 and J is TRBJ2-3; weak D call: TRBD1 (6 bases). Germline values: CDR1 SGHTA, CDR2 FQGNSA. The CDR3 is made up of 13 amino acids. The V gene lost 7 bases and the J gene lost 5 bases, with 13 bases spanning the gap. Here the CDR3 reads CASTSRGQDTQYF. In nucleotides, the CDR3 is TGTGCCAGCACCTCCCGGGGACAAGATACGCAGTATTTT.

This clone was observed a handful of times. The chain links TRBV16 to TRBJ2-1; the match to TRBD2 covers 11 bases. Per germline, CDR1 KGHSY and CDR2 FQNENV. CDR3 length: 19 residues. The junction had 15 bases not matched to a gene; V was cut back by 2 bases and J by 6 bases. The CDR3 sequence is CASSQRPGPLAGGGNEQFF. CDR3 DNA sequence: TGTGCCAGCAGCCAACGCCCCGGGCCCCTAGCGGGAGGTGGCAATGAGCAGTTCTTC.

The chain has TRBV15 and TRBJ2-3, with 12 bases lining up with TRBD2. V trimming: 3 bases; J trimming: 6 bases; junction bases outside the gene matches: 10. The CDR3 is 17 residues long. Germline V gives CDR1 LNHNV, CDR2 YYDKDF (reference sequence). Written as DNA, the CDR3 is TGTGCCACCAGCAGGCGGGCTAGCGGGAGGGGGGTCGATACGCAGTATTTT. Translation: CATSRRASGRGVDTQYF.

A few counts support this clone. The chain recombines TRBV11-2 with TRBJ2-3, with D possibly matching TRBD1 (5 bases). This CDR3 comprises 12 residues. The germline V gene encodes CDR1 SGHAT and CDR2 FQNNGV. Trimming took off 5 bases at V and 7 bases at J, with 10 bases between the two ends. The CDR3 bases are TGTGCCAGCAGCCCGCAGGGTAATACGCAGTATTTT. Its translation: CASSPQGNTQYF.

This clone was counted a few times. The V gene is TRBV5-4, the J gene TRBJ2-3, with D tentatively TRBD2 (5 bases). V was trimmed by 0 bases and J by 3 bases, leaving 11 bases between them. The germline V gene encodes CDR1 SGHNT and CDR2 YYREEE (reference sequence). The CDR3 spans 15 residues. This CDR3 reads CASSLDREQTDTQYF. DNA of the CDR3: TGTGCCAGCAGCTTGGACCGGGAACAGACAGATACGCAGTATTTT.

This clone was found once. The CDR3 here is CASSQVGQGRDSYEQYF. CDR3 DNA sequence: TGTGCCAGCAGCCAAGTGGGGCAGGGGCGCGACTCCTACGAGCAGTACTTC. The chain employs TRBV4-2 and TRBJ2-7; perhaps TRBD1 as D (6 bases). Germline loops: CDR1 LGHNA, CDR2 YNFKEQ. The CDR3 totals 17 residues. With 1 base removed from V and 0 bases from J, the gap between germline ends came to 16 bases.

The chain recombines TRBV6-1 with TRBJ2-7, with a weak D call TRBD1 (8 bases). The CDR3 runs to 12 residues. The V and J ends lost 8 bases and 6 bases respectively, with 14 bases between them. Germline values: CDR1 MNHNS, CDR2 SASEGT. The DNA of the CDR3 is TGTGCCAGCGGGCGGGGGACAGGCGAGCAGTACTTC. Translated: CASGRGTGEQYF.

This clone was seen a few times. The chain combines TRBV10-1 with TRBJ1-4; possible D gene TRBD1, 5 bases. This CDR3 contains 14 residues. Germline V gene sequence: CDR1 WNHNN, CDR2 SYGVQD (reference sequence). V was cut by 8 bases and J by 0 bases, with 10 bases left in between. The CDR3 sequence: CASPGLSTNEKLFF. The DNA for the CDR3 is TGCGCCAGCCCAGGGTTGTCAACTAATGAAAAACTGTTTTTT.

V gene TRBV19 combines with J gene TRBJ2-7; the D gene is possibly TRBD2 (6 bases). In germline, CDR1 is LNHDA, CDR2 SQIVND (reference sequence). This CDR3 is built from 15 residues. V gave up 2 bases and J gave up 6 bases, with 17 bases separating them. The CDR3 coding sequence is TGTGCCAGTAGTATATGGGCTGGGGGGTCCGGCGAGCAGTACTTC. Its protein is CASSIWAGGSGEQYF. Together with reference TRBV19 and TRBJ2-7, the CDR3 gives the full variable domain: DGGITQSPKYLFRKEGQNVTLSCEQNLNHDAMYWYRQDPGQGLRLIYYSQIVNDFQKGDIAEGYSVSREKKESFPLTVTSAQKNPTAFYLCASSIWAGGSGEQYFGPGTRLTVT.

The sample holds one count of this clone. The V call is TRBV19, the J call TRBJ1-2, with D perhaps TRBD1 (6 bases). The germline CDR1 and CDR2 sequences are LNHDA and SQIVND (reference sequence). Trimming left V 6 bases short and J 3 bases short, with 14 bases between. This CDR3 spans 14 amino acids. The DNA of the CDR3 is TGTGCCAGTAGCCAACAGGGCAGGGACTATGGCTACACCTTC. Protein sequence: CASSQQGRDYGYTF. The full variable domain, with the rest looked up from reference TRBV19 and TRBJ1-2, is DGGITQSPKYLFRKEGQNVTLSCEQNLNHDAMYWYRQDPGQGLRLIYYSQIVNDFQKGDIAEGYSVSREKKESFPLTVTSAQKNPTAFYLCASSQQGRDYGYTFGSGTRLTVV.

This CDR3 reads CASSSRLAGPQETQYF. The CDR3 DNA sequence: TGTGCCAGCAGCTCCCGACTAGCGGGCCCTCAAGAGACCCAGTACTTC. This chain connects TRBV5-4 to TRBJ2-5, with 10 nucleotides matching TRBD2. Germline lookup yields CDR1 SGHNT and CDR2 YYREEE (reference sequence). This CDR3 contains 16 residues. Trimming cost V 3 bases and J 2 bases; bases outside gene matches: 7.

The gene calls are TRBV2 and TRBJ2-7; D might be TRBD1 (6 bases). The CDR3 has 14 amino acids. V was trimmed by 6 bases and J by 1 base, leaving 13 bases between them. CDR1 is SNHLY, CDR2 FYNNEI, per germline. CDR3 protein: CASRPTGYSYEQYF. The CDR3, as DNA: TGTGCCAGCAGGCCCACAGGGTATTCCTACGAGCAGTACTTC.

In its sample, this clone was seen once. This chain connects TRBV27 to TRBJ2-3, with D perhaps TRBD1 (5 bases). Deletions cut 2 bases from V and 0 bases from J, with 18 bases between. CDR3 length: 18 residues. In germline, CDR1 is MNHEY, CDR2 SMNVEV (reference sequence). This CDR3 reads CASSLIGGAGSSTDTQYF. CDR3 bases: TGTGCCAGCAGTTTAATAGGTGGGGCAGGCTCTAGCACAGATACGCAGTATTTT.

The rearrangement uses TRBV2 and TRBJ2-3, with a weak D call TRBD2 (5 bases). The germline CDR1 and CDR2 sequences are SNHLY and FYNNEI. The CDR3 sequence is 14 residues long. Trimming removed 6 bases at V and 10 bases at J, with 20 bases between. The CDR3 bases are TGTGCCAGCAGGGGCGACCCAAACACCGGGGCGCAGTATTTT. Amino acid sequence: CASRGDPNTGAQYF.

The gene calls are TRBV7-2 and TRBJ2-4; D possibly corresponds to TRBD1 (5 bases). CDR1 is SGHTA and CDR2 is FQGNSA in the germline V gene. Trimming removed 1 base at V and 12 bases at J, with 19 bases between. The CDR3 runs 15 residues. The CDR3 spells CASSLGGRAGHGQYF. The CDR3 nucleotides are TGTGCCAGCAGCTTAGGCGGTCGGGCAGGGCATGGTCAGTACTTC.